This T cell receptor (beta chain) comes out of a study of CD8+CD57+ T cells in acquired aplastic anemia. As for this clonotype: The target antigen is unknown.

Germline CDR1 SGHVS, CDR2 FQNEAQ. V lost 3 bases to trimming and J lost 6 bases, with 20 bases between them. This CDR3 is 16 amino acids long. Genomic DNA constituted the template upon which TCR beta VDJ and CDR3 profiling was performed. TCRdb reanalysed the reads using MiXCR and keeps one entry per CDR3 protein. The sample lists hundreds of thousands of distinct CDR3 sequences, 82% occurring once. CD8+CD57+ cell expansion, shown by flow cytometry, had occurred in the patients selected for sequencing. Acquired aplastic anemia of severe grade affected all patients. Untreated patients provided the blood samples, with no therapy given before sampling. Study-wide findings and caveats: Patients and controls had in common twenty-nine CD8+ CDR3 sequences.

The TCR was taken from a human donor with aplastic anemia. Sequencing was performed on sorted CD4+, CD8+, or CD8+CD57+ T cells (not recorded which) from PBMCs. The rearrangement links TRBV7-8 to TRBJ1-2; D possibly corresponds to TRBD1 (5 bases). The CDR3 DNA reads TGTGCCAGCAGCTTGGCGGGGGGTGGGGTCATGCATGGCTACACCTTC. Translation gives CASSLAGGGVMHGYTF. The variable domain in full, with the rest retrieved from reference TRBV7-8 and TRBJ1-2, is GAGVSQSPRYKVAKRGQDVALRCDPISGHVSLFWYQQALGQGPEFLTYFQNEAQLDKSGLPSDRFFAERPEGSVSTLKIQRTQQEDSAVYLCASSLAGGGVMHGYTFGSGTRLTVV.